The 5 T cell receptor beta chains in this list originate from one sample, sequenced in a study of human T cells and chemical hapten exposure (dated by TCRdb to the early 2020s). The time point label, read with the paper, signifies: patch test 3, about 24 weeks after DPC sensitization. This specimen's treatment or condition label, per the study, means: therapeutic diphenylcyclopropenone sensitization with weekly scalp DPC. Preparation of the library involved RACE. Sequencer: NextSeq 500. The public reads were quality trimmed at Q25 with fastp and then assembled into clones with MiXCR by TCRdb, keeping productive beta chains. Duplicate CDR3 protein sequences are folded into a single record with the most common DNA and genes. The sample data list about 190,000 distinct CDR3 sequences, and more than 20% of these were observed just once. The ten largest clones capture 2.5% of the sample. Specimen: whole blood, collected in connection with sensitization to the hapten diphenylcyclopropenone (DPC). The receptors come from a woman aged 40 to 50 with alopecia areata. Some clones in this sample may be carry-over from other donors' samples.

This chain connects TRBV18 to TRBJ2-3, with TRBD2 identical over 7 bases. The length of the CDR3 is 17 residues. CDR1 and CDR2 (germline): KGHSH, LQKENI. The V and J ends lost 6 bases and 5 bases, in that order; junction bases with no gene match: 17. The CDR3 DNA reads TGTGCCAGCTCCTCTACCGGTGGCGGGAGTGTTGGAGATACGCAGTATTTT. As protein: CASSSTGGGSVGDTQYF.

The chain combines TRBV6-2 or TRBV6-3 with TRBJ2-1; 7 bases map to TRBD2. J lost 5 bases, V lost 7 bases, and 5 bases had no gene match. Germline V lookup: CDR1 MNHEY, CDR2 SVGEGT. This CDR3 is built from 13 residues. Here the CDR3 reads CASMASGNNEQFF. CDR3 coding DNA: TGTGCCAGCATGGCTAGCGGAAACAATGAGCAGTTCTTC.

There are many counts of this clonotype. The V call is TRBV6-5, the J call TRBJ1-6; D not certain. Germline assignment: CDR1 MNHEY and CDR2 SVGAGI. V was cut by 7 bases and J by 10 bases, with 17 bases left in between. The length of the CDR3 is 14 residues. CDR3 nucleotide sequence: TGTGCCAGCAAAGTTTTGGGTGAGAACTCACCCCTCCACTTT. Amino acids: CASKVLGENSPLHF.

The chain is built from TRBV20-1 and TRBJ2-3; tentatively, D is TRBD2 (5 bases). The V end was cut by 3 bases, the J end by 3 bases, with 13 bases between. The CDR3 extends over 14 amino acids. The germline gives CDR1 DFQATT, CDR2 SNEGSKA (reference sequence). CDR3 coding DNA: TGCAGTGCTAGTGATCCCAGAGGGACAGATACGCAGTATTTT. As protein: CSASDPRGTDTQYF.

This clonotype came up a few times. The genes are TRBV7-3 and TRBJ2-1; no clear D gene. V dropped 6 bases and J dropped 10 bases, with 16 bases sitting between them. The CDR3 covers 13 residues. CDR1 SGHTA and CDR2 FQGTGA come from the germline V gene. CDR3 nucleotides: TGTGCCAGCAGTCCTAACCCCCCCTGGGAGCAGTTCTTC. Translating gives CASSPNPPWEQFF.